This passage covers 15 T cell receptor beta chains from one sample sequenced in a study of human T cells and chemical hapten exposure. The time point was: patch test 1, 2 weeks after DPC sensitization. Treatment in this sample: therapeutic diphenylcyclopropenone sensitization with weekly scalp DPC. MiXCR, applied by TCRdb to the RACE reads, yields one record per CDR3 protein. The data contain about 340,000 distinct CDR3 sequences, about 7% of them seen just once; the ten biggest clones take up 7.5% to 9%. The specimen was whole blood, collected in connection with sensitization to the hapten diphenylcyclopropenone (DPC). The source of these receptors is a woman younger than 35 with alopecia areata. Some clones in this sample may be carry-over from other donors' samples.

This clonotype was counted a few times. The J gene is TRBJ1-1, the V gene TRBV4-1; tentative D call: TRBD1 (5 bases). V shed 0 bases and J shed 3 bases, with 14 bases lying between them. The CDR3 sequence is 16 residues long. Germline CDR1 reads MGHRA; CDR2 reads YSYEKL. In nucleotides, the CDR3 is TGCGCCAGCAGCCAAGATCGGCGGGGGACGGACACTGAAGCTTTCTTT. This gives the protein CASSQDRRGTDTEAFF.

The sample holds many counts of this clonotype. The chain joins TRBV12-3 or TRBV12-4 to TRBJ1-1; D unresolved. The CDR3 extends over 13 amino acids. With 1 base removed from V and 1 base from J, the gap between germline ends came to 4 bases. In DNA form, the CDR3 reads TGTGCCAGCAGTTTAGTAGAGAACACTGAAGCTTTCTTT. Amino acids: CASSLVENTEAFF.

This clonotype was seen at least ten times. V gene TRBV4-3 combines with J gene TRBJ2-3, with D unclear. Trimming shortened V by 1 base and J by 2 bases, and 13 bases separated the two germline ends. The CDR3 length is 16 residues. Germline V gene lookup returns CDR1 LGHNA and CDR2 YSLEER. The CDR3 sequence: CASSQALTLTTDTQYF. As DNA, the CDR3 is TGCGCCAGCAGCCAAGCCTTGACCCTCACCACAGATACGCAGTATTTT.

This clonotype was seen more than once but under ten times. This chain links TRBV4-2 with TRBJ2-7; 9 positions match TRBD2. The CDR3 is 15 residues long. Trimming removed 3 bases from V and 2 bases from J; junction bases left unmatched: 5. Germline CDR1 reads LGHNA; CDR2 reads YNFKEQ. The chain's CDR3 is CASSQESGGPYEQYF. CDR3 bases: TGTGCCAGCAGCCAGGAGAGCGGGGGGCCCTACGAGCAGTACTTC.

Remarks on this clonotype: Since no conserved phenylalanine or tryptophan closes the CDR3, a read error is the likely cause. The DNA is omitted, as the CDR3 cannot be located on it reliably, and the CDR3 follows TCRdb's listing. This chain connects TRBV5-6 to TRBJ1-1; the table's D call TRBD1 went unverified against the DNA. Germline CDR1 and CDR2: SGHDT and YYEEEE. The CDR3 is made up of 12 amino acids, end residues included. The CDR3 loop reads CASSRLGDDGRA.

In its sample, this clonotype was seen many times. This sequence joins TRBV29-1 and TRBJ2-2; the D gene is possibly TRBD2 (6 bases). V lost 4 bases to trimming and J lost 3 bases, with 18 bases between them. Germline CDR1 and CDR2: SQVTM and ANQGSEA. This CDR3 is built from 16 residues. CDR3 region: CSVVGGTVGDTGELFF. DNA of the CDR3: TGCAGCGTTGTGGGGGGAACGGTCGGAGACACCGGGGAGCTGTTTTTT.

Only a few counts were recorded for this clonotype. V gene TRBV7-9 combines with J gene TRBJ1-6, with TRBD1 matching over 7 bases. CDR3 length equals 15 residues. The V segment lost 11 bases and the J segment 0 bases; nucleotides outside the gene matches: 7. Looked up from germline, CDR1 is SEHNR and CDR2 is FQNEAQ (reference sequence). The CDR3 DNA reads TGTGCCGGACAGGAGGGAAGCTCCTATAATTCACCCCTCCACTTT. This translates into CAGQEGSSYNSPLHF.

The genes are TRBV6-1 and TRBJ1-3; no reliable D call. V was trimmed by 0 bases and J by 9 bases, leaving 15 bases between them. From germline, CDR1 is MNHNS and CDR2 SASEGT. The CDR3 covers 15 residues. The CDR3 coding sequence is TGTGCCAGCAGTGAAGCGCCAGGCAGCGGGAGCACCATATATTTT. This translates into CASSEAPGSGSTIYF.

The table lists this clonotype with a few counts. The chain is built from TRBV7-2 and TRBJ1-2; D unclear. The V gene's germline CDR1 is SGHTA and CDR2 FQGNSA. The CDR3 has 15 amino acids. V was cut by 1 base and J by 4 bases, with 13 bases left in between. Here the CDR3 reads CASSLGVLRGYGYTF. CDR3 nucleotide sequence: TGTGCCAGCAGCTTAGGGGTCCTAAGAGGCTATGGCTACACCTTC.

The CDR3 region is CASSYARDVAKNIQYF. The CDR3 nucleotides are TGTGCCAGCAGTTACGCCCGGGACGTAGCCAAAAACATTCAGTACTTC. This chain links TRBV6-2 or TRBV6-3 with TRBJ2-4; D may match TRBD1 or TRBD2 (5 bases each). Germline-derived CDR1 and CDR2 are MNHEY and SVGEGT. The CDR3 totals 16 residues. Trimming took off 2 bases at V and 0 bases at J, with 11 bases between the two ends.

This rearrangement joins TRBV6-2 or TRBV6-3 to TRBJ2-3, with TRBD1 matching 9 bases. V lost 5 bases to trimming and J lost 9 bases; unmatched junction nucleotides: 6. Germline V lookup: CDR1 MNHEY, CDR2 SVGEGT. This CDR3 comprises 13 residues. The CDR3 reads CASSGDRVGTQYF. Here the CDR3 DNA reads TGTGCCAGCAGTGGGGACAGGGTAGGAACGCAGTATTTT.

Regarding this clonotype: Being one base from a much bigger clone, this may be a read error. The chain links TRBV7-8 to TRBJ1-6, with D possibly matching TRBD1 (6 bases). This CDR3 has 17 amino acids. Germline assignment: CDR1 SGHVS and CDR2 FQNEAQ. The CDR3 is CATSLGGGNPPNSPLHF. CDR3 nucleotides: TGTGCCACCAGCTTAGGGGGAGGGAATCCTCCTAATTCACCCCTCCACTTT. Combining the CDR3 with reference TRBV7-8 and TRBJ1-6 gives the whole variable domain GAGVSQSPRYKVAKRGQDVALRCDPISGHVSLFWYQQALGQGPEFLTYFQNEAQLDKSGLPSDRFFAERPEGSVSTLKIQRTQQEDSAVYLCATSLGGGNPPNSPLHFGNGTRLTVT.

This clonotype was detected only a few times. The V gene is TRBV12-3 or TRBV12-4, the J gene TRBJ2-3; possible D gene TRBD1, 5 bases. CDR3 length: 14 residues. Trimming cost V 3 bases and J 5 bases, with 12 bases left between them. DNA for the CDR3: TGTGCCAGCAGTTTGAAAGGGGTCGTAGATACGCAGTATTTT. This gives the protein CASSLKGVVDTQYF.

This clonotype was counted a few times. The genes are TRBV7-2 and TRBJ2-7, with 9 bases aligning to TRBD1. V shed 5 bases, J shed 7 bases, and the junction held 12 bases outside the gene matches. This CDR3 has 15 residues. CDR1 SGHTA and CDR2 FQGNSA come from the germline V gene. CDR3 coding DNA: TGTGCCAGCAGCCCCCCGGACAGGGGTTTCTGGGAGCAGTACTTC. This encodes CASSPPDRGFWEQYF.

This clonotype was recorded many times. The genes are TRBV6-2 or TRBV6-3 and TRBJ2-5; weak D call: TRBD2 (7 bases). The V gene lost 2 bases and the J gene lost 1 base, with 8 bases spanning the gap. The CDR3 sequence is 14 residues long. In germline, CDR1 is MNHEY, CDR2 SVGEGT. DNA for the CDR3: TGTGCCAGCAGTTACGGGGGGGCCCAAGAGACCCAGTACTTC. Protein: CASSYGGAQETQYF.